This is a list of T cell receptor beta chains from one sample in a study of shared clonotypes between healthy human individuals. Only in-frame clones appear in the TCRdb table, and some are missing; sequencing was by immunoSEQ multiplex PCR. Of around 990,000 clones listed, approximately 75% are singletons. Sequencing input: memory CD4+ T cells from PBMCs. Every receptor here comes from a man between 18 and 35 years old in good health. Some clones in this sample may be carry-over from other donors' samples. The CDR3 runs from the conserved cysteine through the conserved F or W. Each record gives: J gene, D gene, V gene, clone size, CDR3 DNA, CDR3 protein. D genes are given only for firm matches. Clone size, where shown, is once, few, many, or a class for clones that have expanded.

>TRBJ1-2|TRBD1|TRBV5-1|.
TGCGCCAGCAGCCTGGGACAGGCCCCCGGGGACTATGGCTACACCTTC
CASSLGQAPGDYGYTF
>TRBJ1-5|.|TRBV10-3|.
TGTGCCATCGGCCGACAGGCGGGGGATCAGCCCCAGCATTTT
CAIGRQAGDQPQHF
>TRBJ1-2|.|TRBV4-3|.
TGCGCCAGCAGCCAAGGTCTTCTGAGAGCGAACTATGGCTACACCTTC
CASSQGLLRANYGYTF
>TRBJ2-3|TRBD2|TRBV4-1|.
TGCGCCAGCAGCCAAAGGGGGACTAGCGGGACTAACACAGATACGCAGTATTTT
CASSQRGTSGTNTDTQYF
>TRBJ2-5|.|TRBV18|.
TGTGCCAGCTCACCACTCCGGTCTATAGAGACCCAGTACTTC
CASSPLRSIETQYF
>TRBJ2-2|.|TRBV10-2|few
TGCGCCAGCAGCCCTGACAGGAACACCGGGGAGCTGTTTTTT
CASSPDRNTGELFF
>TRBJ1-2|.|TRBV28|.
TGTGCCAGCAGCCGGACAGTGTATGGCTACACCTTC
CASSRTVYGYTF
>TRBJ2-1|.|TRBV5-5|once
TGTGCCAGCAGCTTAGGCGGGCCGAGCTCCTACAATGAGCAGTTCTTC
CASSLGGPSSYNEQFF
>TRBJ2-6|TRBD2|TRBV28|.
TGTGCCAGCAGTTTATGGGGAGGTAGCGGGAGCTCTGGGGCCAACGTCCTGACTTTC
CASSLWGGSGSSGANVLTF
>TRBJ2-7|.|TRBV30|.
TGTGCCTGGAGCCGACAGGGAGGGGCCGAGCAGTACTTC
CAWSRQGGAEQYF
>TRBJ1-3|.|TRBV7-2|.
TGTGCCAGCAGCTTCGAGACTGTGGGAAACACCATATATTTT
CASSFETVGNTIYF
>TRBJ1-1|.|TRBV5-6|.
TGTGCCAGCAGCTTGGGACTCACGAACACTGAAGCTTTCTTT
CASSLGLTNTEAFF
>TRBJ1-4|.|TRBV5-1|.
TGCGCCAGCAGCTTCCAGGGGAGTGAAAAACTGTTTTTT
CASSFQGSEKLFF
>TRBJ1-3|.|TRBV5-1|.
TGCGCCAGCAGCTTGAACCTGTTCTCTGGAAACACCATATATTTT
CASSLNLFSGNTIYF
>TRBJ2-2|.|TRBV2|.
TGTGCCAGCAGAGCCGGGACGTCCACCGGGGAGCTGTTTTTT
CASRAGTSTGELFF
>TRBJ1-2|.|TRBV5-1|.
TGCGCCAGCAGCTTGGAAGTGGAAGGGGCCGGCTACACCTTC
CASSLEVEGAGYTF
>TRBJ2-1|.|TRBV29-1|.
TGCAGCGTCCGTAGGGACTTAGATGAGCAGTTCTTC
CSVRRDLDEQFF
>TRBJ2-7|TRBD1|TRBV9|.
TGTGCCAGCAGCGAACAGGGGGCGATGAACGAGCAGTACTTC
CASSEQGAMNEQYF
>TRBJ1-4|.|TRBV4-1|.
TGCGCCAGCAGCCAAGACCAAAGGGGAGTCACTAATGAAAAACTGTTTTTT
CASSQDQRGVTNEKLFF
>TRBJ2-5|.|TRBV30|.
TGTGCCTGGAGTCTGACTGGCGGGGAAGGGATCTACTTC
CAWSLTGGEGIYF
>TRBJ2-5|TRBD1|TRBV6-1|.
TGTGCCAGCAGCACAGGGGGAGTCGGAGAGACCCAGTACTTC
CASSTGGVGETQYF
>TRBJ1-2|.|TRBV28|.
TGTGCCAGCAGGCCCCTGGGTCCATATGGCTACACCTTC
CASRPLGPYGYTF
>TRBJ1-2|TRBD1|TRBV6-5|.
TGTGCCAGCAGTTACTCCCGACAGGGGAATGGCTACACCTTC
CASSYSRQGNGYTF
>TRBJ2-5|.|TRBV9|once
TGTGCCAGCAGCGTTTCCGGACAGGAGACCCAGTACTTC
CASSVSGQETQYF
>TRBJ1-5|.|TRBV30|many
TGTGCCTGGAGTGGGACGGGGAATCAGCCCCAGCATTTT
CAWSGTGNQPQHF
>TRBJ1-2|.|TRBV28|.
TGTGCCAGCAGTTCTCGGACTGTTCTTATTAATGGCTACACCTTC
CASSSRTVLINGYTF
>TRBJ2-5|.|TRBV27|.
TGTGCCAGCAGGAGAGCCGGGAACCAAGAGACCCAGTACTTC
CASRRAGNQETQYF
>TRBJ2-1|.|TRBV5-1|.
TGCGCCAGCCGATTGGCGGCACTTTACAATGAGCAGTTCTTC
CASRLAALYNEQFF
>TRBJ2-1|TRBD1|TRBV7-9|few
TGTGCCAGCAGCTTAAGGGGGACAGGGTACAATGAGCAGTTCTTC
CASSLRGTGYNEQFF
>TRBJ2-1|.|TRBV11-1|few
TGTGCCAGCAGCCGAGACCCGTCGGTGAGCGAGCAGTTCTTC
CASSRDPSVSEQFF
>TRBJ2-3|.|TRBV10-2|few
TGCGCCAGCAGCCGGACTACTACCGCCACAGATACGCAGTATTTT
CASSRTTTATDTQYF